These T cell receptor beta chains were read from a single sample in a study of T-cell reconstitution after alpha-beta-depleted transplantation in children. TCRdb itself ran the PCR reads through MiXCR, one entry per CDR3 protein. The table has 170,000 or so distinct CDR3 sequences, about 6.3% seen once. The sample in question was PBMCs from the stem cell graft donor, obtained from the stem cell graft. Source of these receptors: a human donor who donated a stem cell graft to a child with Wiskott-Aldrich syndrome. The CDR3 runs from the conserved cysteine through the conserved F or W. D genes are given only for firm matches. Expanded clones are given a class, and other clones once, few, many or no size at all.

V	J	size	D	DNA	CDR3
TRBV29-1	TRBJ1-2	many	NA	TGCAGCGTGACCGGGACGGGCTCTAACTATGGCTACACCTTC	CSVTGTGSNYGYTF
TRBV7-9	TRBJ1-3	NA	NA	TGTGCCAGCAGCTTTAGGGGGATTCGTTCGGGAAACACCATATATTTT	CASSFRGIRSGNTIYF
TRBV20-1	TRBJ2-1	few	NA	TGCAGTGCTAAGGGGGGATTAGGCCGGGATGAGCAGTTCTTC	CSAKGGLGRDEQFF
TRBV11-3	TRBJ1-2	NA	NA	TGTGCCAGCAGTCGAGGGACTGAGGGCGGCTACACCTTC	CASSRGTEGGYTF
TRBV4-1	TRBJ2-4	many	NA	TGCGCCAGCAGCCCATTCAAGGTGGATCTAGCCTCCGGCATTCAGTACTTC	CASSPFKVDLASGIQYF
TRBV5-5	TRBJ2-1	few	TRBD2	TGTGCCAGCAGCTTGACTAGCGGGGGGAACTACAATGAGCAGTTCTTC	CASSLTSGGNYNEQFF
TRBV19	TRBJ2-7	many	NA	TGTGCCAGTAGTAACCAGAGGGAGAGCTCCTACGAGCAGTACTTC	CASSNQRESSYEQYF
TRBV7-9	TRBJ1-2	NA	NA	TGTGCCAGCAGCTCCGCCGGACAGACCGGTTTCGGCTACACCTTC	CASSSAGQTGFGYTF
TRBV25-1	TRBJ2-6	many	NA	TGTGCCAGCAGTCTTGAGACCTCTGGGGCCAACGTCCTGACTTTC	CASSLETSGANVLTF
TRBV6-2/TRBV6-3	TRBJ2-5	NA	NA	TGTGCCAGCAGCACTCGGAAAGCCGGGGAGACCCAGTACTTC	CASSTRKAGETQYF